This T cell receptor beta chain was captured in a study of T cell responses to AZD1222 COVID-19 vaccine. V dropped 3 bases and J dropped 2 bases, with 10 bases sitting between them. Germline V gene data show CDR1 as DFQATT and CDR2 as SNEGSKA (reference sequence). There are 13 residues in the CDR3. Some clones are missing from TCRdb's copy, which holds only in-frame ones; the method was immunoSEQ multiplex PCR. In the table there are approximately 160,000 clones, around 92% of which are singletons. Comment on this clone: Its target is not known.

Study results and limitations: Donors were mostly white British, more females; clonal diversity possibly underestimated. Spike-specific TCR breadth and depth both grew after two AZD1222 doses.

J is TRBJ1-2 and V is TRBV20-1; D ambiguous. The sequence was obtained from an adult who received the AZD1222 COVID-19 vaccine. The source material was peripheral blood, sampled 28 days after the second AZD1222 dose. The CDR3 is CSASNMVNYGYTF. The CDR3, as DNA: TGCAGTGCTAGTAACATGGTAAACTATGGCTACACCTTC.